The 22 T cell receptor beta chains presented below share a single source sample, sequenced in a study of blood T cell repertoires in COVID-19. Repertoires were generated with immunoSEQ multiplex PCR, while TCRdb's copy carries only in-frame clones and drops some. The sample includes 45,000 to 65,000 clones, about 83% seen only once; the top ten take around 15%. The sequencing sample was made of peripheral blood. The receptors were sampled from a man aged 40-55 years with acute or convalescent COVID-19.

The chain combines TRBV18 with TRBJ2-1; 7 nucleotides line up with TRBD1. The CDR3 extends over 15 amino acids. Trimming at V came to 0 bases and at J to 6 bases, leaving 5 bases not matched to a gene. In germline, CDR1 is KGHSH, CDR2 LQKENI. The CDR3 nucleotides read TGTGCCAGCTCACCACCGTCTACAGGGGCCAATGAGCAGTTCTTC. This translates into CASSPPSTGANEQFF.

The rearrangement joins TRBV29-1 to TRBJ2-1; TRBD2 agrees at 10 bases. Unmatched junction bases numbered 3, after V lost 4 bases and J lost 9 bases. The CDR3 is 12 amino acids. Germline V gene lookup returns CDR1 SQVTM and CDR2 ANQGSEA. The DNA of the CDR3 is TGCAGCGTTGGGCTAGCGGGAGTTGAGCAGTTCTTC. Translated, it gives CSVGLAGVEQFF.

A few counts support this clone. The chain recombines TRBV9 with TRBJ2-1; 9 nucleotides line up with TRBD1. This CDR3 has 16 amino acids. The J segment lost 2 bases and the V segment lost 4 bases, leaving 7 bases of the junction unmatched. Germline assignment: CDR1 SGDLS and CDR2 YYNGEE. As DNA, the CDR3 is TGTGCCAGCAGCACCTCGGGACAGGGTCCCTACAATGAGCAGTTCTTC. Its protein is CASSTSGQGPYNEQFF.

This chain connects TRBV2 to TRBJ2-3; TRBD2 agrees at 8 bases. From germline, CDR1 is SNHLY and CDR2 FYNNEI. CDR3 length: 15 amino acids. The J segment lost 2 bases and the V segment lost 6 bases, leaving 7 bases of the junction unmatched. The CDR3 sequence is CASRGVAGFTDTQYF. Written as DNA, the CDR3 is TGTGCCAGCAGGGGGGTAGCGGGATTCACAGATACGCAGTATTTT.

The chain uses TRBV7-8 and TRBJ1-1, with D tentatively TRBD1 (6 bases). This CDR3 spans 18 amino acids. With 5 bases removed from V and 0 bases from J, the gap between germline ends came to 22 bases. Germline assignment: CDR1 SGHVS and CDR2 FQNEAQ. The CDR3 nucleotides read TGTGCCAGCAGCCCTAAGTCCTCTTTACAGGGTGTGAACACTGAAGCTTTCTTT. Its protein is CASSPKSSLQGVNTEAFF.

The chain carries TRBV6-2 or TRBV6-3 and TRBJ1-2; TRBD1 might be the D (6 bases). The CDR3 sequence is 16 residues long. The germline V and J ends were trimmed by 2 bases and 2 bases, with 15 bases remaining between them. Germline V lookup: CDR1 MNHEY, CDR2 SVGEGT. DNA of the CDR3: TGTGCCAGCAGTTACAGGGACACTAAATCGAACTATGGCTACACCTTC. Protein sequence: CASSYRDTKSNYGYTF.

The rearrangement joins TRBV18 to TRBJ1-5; possible D gene TRBD1, 5 bases. The CDR3 sequence is 14 residues long. Trimming stripped 0 bases from V and 3 bases from J, with 6 bases between. Germline CDR1 reads KGHSH; CDR2 reads LQKENI. In nucleotides, the CDR3 is TGTGCCAGCTCACCACCAGGGGACAATCAGCCCCAGCATTTT. Translation: CASSPPGDNQPQHF.

V and J are TRBV27 and TRBJ2-7, with a tentative D call TRBD2 (5 bases). V gave up 5 bases and J gave up 9 bases, with 20 bases separating them. Per the germline V gene, CDR1 is MNHEY and CDR2 is SMNVEV (reference sequence). CDR3 length equals 14 residues. The CDR3 sequence is CASSPPGRRSSQYF. The CDR3 DNA is TGTGCCAGCAGTCCCCCGGGCAGGAGGTCGTCGCAGTACTTC.

This clone was recorded a few times. This sequence joins TRBV28 and TRBJ2-7; unclear D gene. The CDR3 is made up of 12 amino acids. V was cut by 4 bases and J by 3 bases, with 7 bases left in between. Per the germline V gene, CDR1 is MDHEN and CDR2 is SYDVKM. The CDR3 loop is CASSSSIYEQYF. For the CDR3, the DNA is TGTGCCAGCAGTTCATCCATCTACGAGCAGTACTTC.

J is TRBJ2-7 and V is TRBV15; 7 positions match TRBD2. The CDR3 loop spans 13 amino acids. CDR1 and CDR2 (germline): LNHNV, YYDKDF (reference sequence). DNA for the CDR3: TGTGCTACTAACGCGGGGCGGGGGTACGAGCAGTACTTC. It specifies CATNAGRGYEQYF.

The rearrangement joins TRBV30 to TRBJ1-5; weak D call: TRBD1 (5 bases). Trimming shortened V by 8 bases and J by 1 base, and 12 bases separated the two germline ends. Germline-derived CDR1 and CDR2 are GTSNPN and SVGIG (reference sequence). The CDR3 runs to 13 residues. CDR3: CAGAQGSNQPQHF. The CDR3 nucleotides read TGTGCCGGAGCTCAGGGAAGCAATCAGCCCCAGCATTTT.

The rearrangement uses TRBV21-1 and TRBJ1-4; the table gives TRBD1 as D, unverified against the DNA. TRBV21-1 is assigned pseudogene status. This CDR3 comprises 15 residues. The CDR3 here is CASTAHRAANEKLFF. CDR3 sequence (DNA): TGTGCCAGCACTGCCCACAGGGCGGCTAATGAAAAACTGTTTTTT.

This clone was observed a single time. The chain couples TRBV19 to TRBJ1-1, with TRBD1 as a possible D gene (6 bases). Germline-derived CDR1 and CDR2 are LNHDA and SQIVND (reference sequence). The CDR3 sequence is 14 residues long. With 7 bases removed from V and 1 base from J, the gap between germline ends came to 13 bases. The CDR3 DNA follows: TGTGCCAGTACCAGCAGGGGAAGGAACACTGAAGCTTTCTTT. It specifies CASTSRGRNTEAFF.

The chain has TRBV2 and TRBJ1-1, with D tentatively TRBD1 (6 bases). The CDR3 contains 13 residues. V lost 7 bases to trimming and J lost 1 base, with 10 bases between them. Per the germline V gene, CDR1 is SNHLY and CDR2 is FYNNEI. In nucleotides, the CDR3 is TGTGCCAGCAAAATACAGGGGAACACTGAAGCTTTCTTT. Protein: CASKIQGNTEAFF.

The gene calls are TRBV2 and TRBJ1-1; D remains unclear. Trimming took off 4 bases at V and 4 bases at J, with 13 bases between the two ends. The CDR3 covers 14 residues. Germline V lookup: CDR1 SNHLY, CDR2 FYNNEI. The CDR3 protein is CASSGGMAGTEAFF. Here the CDR3 DNA reads TGTGCCAGCAGTGGAGGCATGGCTGGCACTGAAGCTTTCTTT.

The count of this clone is one. This chain uses TRBV28 with TRBJ1-1, with D perhaps matching TRBD1 (5 bases). Germline CDR1 and CDR2: MDHEN and SYDVKM. V gave up 3 bases and J gave up 9 bases, with 11 bases separating them. There are 12 residues in the CDR3. The CDR3 here is CASSFRDSKAFF. The CDR3 nucleotides are TGTGCCAGCAGTTTCCGAGACAGCAAAGCTTTCTTT.

This clone was found once. The genes are TRBV6-2 or TRBV6-3 and TRBJ2-1; possibly TRBD1 for D (7 bases). CDR1 is MNHEY and CDR2 is SVGEGT in the germline V gene. The V gene lost 2 bases and the J gene lost 4 bases, with 12 bases spanning the gap. The CDR3 extends over 15 amino acids. CDR3 coding DNA: TGTGCCAGCAGTTACGGAGGGGGCCCATACAATGAGCAGTTCTTC. Its protein product is CASSYGGGPYNEQFF.

The rearrangement uses TRBV28 and TRBJ2-7; D might be TRBD2 (5 bases). Per germline, CDR1 MDHEN and CDR2 SYDVKM. The CDR3 spans 16 residues. The ends were cut back, 4 bases at V and 2 bases at J, with 18 bases in the middle. The CDR3 region has the DNA TGTGCCAGCAGTTCCCCGGGATACCGGGCGCCCTACGAGCAGTACGTC. The encoded protein is CASSSPGYRAPYEQYV.

The V and J genes are TRBV19 and TRBJ1-1; 9 bases are shared with TRBD1. The junction had 9 bases not matched to a gene; V was cut back by 9 bases and J by 10 bases. The CDR3 totals 12 residues. The germline V gene encodes CDR1 LNHDA and CDR2 SQIVND (reference sequence). The DNA for the CDR3 is TGTGCCAGCTACGGGACAGGGAGGAGAGCTTTCTTT. Protein sequence: CASYGTGRRAFF.

The chain uses TRBV5-1 and TRBJ2-5, with 8 bases aligning to TRBD2. The J segment lost 4 bases and the V segment lost 4 bases, leaving 12 bases of the junction unmatched. Per germline, CDR1 SGHRS and CDR2 YFSETQ. The length of the CDR3 is 16 residues. CDR3 region: CASSLRSGDPAETQYF. The CDR3 DNA follows: TGCGCCAGCAGCCTCCGTAGCGGGGATCCGGCAGAGACCCAGTACTTC.

The chain recombines TRBV6-6 with TRBJ2-1, with D unclear. In germline, CDR1 is MNHNY, CDR2 SVGAGI (reference sequence). Trimming took 2 bases from V and 1 from J, leaving 3 bases between them. The CDR3 covers 13 residues. CDR3 bases: TGTGCCAGCAGTTACATATCCTACAATGAGCAGTTCTTC. Protein: CASSYISYNEQFF.

The rearrangement links TRBV27 to TRBJ1-1, with 7 bases identical to TRBD1. The CDR3 spans 17 residues. Germline V gene data show CDR1 as MNHEY and CDR2 as SMNVEV (reference sequence). Trimming at V came to 3 bases and at J to 5 bases, leaving 15 bases not matched to a gene. The CDR3 region has the DNA TGTGCCAGCAGTTTTCCTACGAGTGACAGGGTGAGGACTGAAGCTTTCTTT. Its protein product is CASSFPTSDRVRTEAFF.